Listed here are 20 T cell receptor beta chains from one sample, sequenced in a study of shared clonotypes between healthy human individuals (dated by TCRdb to the early 2020s). The protocol used for the library was the immunoSEQ multiplex PCR assay. Drawn from immuneACCESS, this table holds only the in-frame rearrangements with V and J called that TCRdb kept. Clones are partly lost; checked studies trace under half to an unresolved V gene and leave the rest unexplained. Recorded for this sample are roughly 2.2 million clones; about 90% of them occurred a single time. The ten top clones hold approximately 0.4% of the sample. Sample: naive CD4+ T cells from PBMCs. The cell subset or site label for this specimen denotes: CD45RA+ positively selected. These receptors all come from a man aged 18 to 29 in good health. Some clones in this sample may be carry-over from other donors' samples.

With respect to this clone: The same CDR3 is also encoded by other DNA sequences in this sample. The chain joins TRBV9 to TRBJ2-2; D unclear. V was cut by 2 bases and J by 7 bases, with 3 bases left in between. Per germline, CDR1 SGDLS and CDR2 YYNGEE. CDR3 length: 11 amino acids. The CDR3 coding sequence is TGTGCCAGCAGCGTGGGCGGGGAGCTGTTTTTT. Its translation: CASSVGGELFF.

This sequence joins TRBV27 and TRBJ2-7; the match to TRBD2 covers 8 bases. V lost 6 bases, J lost 6 bases, and 10 bases stayed unmatched. The CDR3 is 14 residues long. Germline assignment: CDR1 MNHEY and CDR2 SMNVEV (reference sequence). The DNA for the CDR3 is TGTGCCAGCAGAAGCGCCGGACTAGCCTCCGAGCAGTACTTC. As protein: CASRSAGLASEQYF.

V is TRBV4-2 and J is TRBJ2-5; D is perhaps TRBD2 (6 bases). Trimming stripped 1 base from V and 5 bases from J, with 17 bases between. Germline CDR1 LGHNA, CDR2 YNFKEQ. This CDR3 spans 16 amino acids. CDR3: CASSQVFTGGLETQYF. The CDR3 nucleotides are TGTGCCAGCAGCCAAGTTTTCACTGGGGGGTTGGAGACCCAGTACTTC.

The rearrangement joins TRBV6-6 to TRBJ2-7; 10 nucleotides align to TRBD1. The CDR3 contains 16 residues. V dropped 2 bases and J dropped 6; count of bases not matched to a gene: 10. CDR1 and CDR2 (germline): MNHNY, SVGAGI (reference sequence). The CDR3: CASSYRTGGELAEQYF. CDR3 nucleotides: TGTGCCAGCAGTTACAGGACAGGGGGGGAGTTGGCCGAGCAGTACTTC.

On this clone: Other DNA sequences in this sample translate to the same CDR3. The rearrangement links TRBV5-1 to TRBJ2-3, with 9 bases that match TRBD2. This CDR3 region has 14 residues. Losses at the gene ends were 0 bases for V and 4 bases for J; bases not matched to a gene: 0. Germline V CDR1 and CDR2: SGHRS, YFSETQ. The chain's CDR3 is CASSLGLAADTQYF. DNA of the CDR3: TGCGCCAGCAGCTTGGGACTAGCGGCAGATACGCAGTATTTT. The entire variable domain, with the rest obtained from reference TRBV5-1 and TRBJ2-3, is as follows: KAGVTQTPRYLIKTRGQQVTLSCSPISGHRSVSWYQQTPGQGLQFLFEYFSETQRNKGNFPGRFSGRQFSNSRSEMNVSTLELGDSALYLCASSLGLAADTQYFGPGTRLTVL.

The chain has TRBV5-4 and TRBJ1-1; 7 bases are a match to TRBD1. The germline gives CDR1 SGHNT, CDR2 YYREEE (reference sequence). Trimming cost V 4 bases and J 2 bases; bases outside gene matches: 11. CDR3 size: 16 residues. In DNA, the CDR3 is TGTGCCAGCAGCCTCTTGACCGGGACAGTTAACACTGAAGCTTTCTTT. This gives the protein CASSLLTGTVNTEAFF.

As to this clone: The same CDR3 can be traced to other DNA sequences in this sample. V gene TRBV7-6 combines with J gene TRBJ1-2; 8 positions match TRBD1. Germline CDR1 is SGHVS and CDR2 is FNYEAQ. CDR3 length: 14 amino acids. The ends lost 5 bases at V and 3 bases at J; junction bases unmatched: 5. The CDR3: CASSPGQGDYGYTF. CDR3 nucleotides: TGTGCCAGCAGCCCCGGACAGGGTGACTATGGCTACACCTTC.

This rearrangement joins TRBV27 to TRBJ1-2; TRBD1 might be the D (5 bases). Germline CDR1 reads MNHEY; CDR2 reads SMNVEV (reference sequence). V lost 6 bases, J lost 8 bases, and 19 bases lay in between. This CDR3 contains 14 residues. CDR3 sequence (DNA): TGTGCCAGCAGAAAAAGTCCCGGCGGGGGGGGCTACACCTTC. Translated, it gives CASRKSPGGGGYTF.

V is TRBV11-2 and J is TRBJ1-1; TRBD1 agrees at 7 bases. Trimming cost V 4 bases and J 8 bases; bases outside gene matches: 4. This CDR3 is built from 12 residues. Germline assignment: CDR1 SGHAT and CDR2 FQNNGV. The DNA of the CDR3 is TGTGCCAGCAGCTCCGACAGGGAAGAAGCTTTCTTT. Residues: CASSSDREEAFF.

In this sample, this clone turned up a few times. V gene TRBV4-2 combines with J gene TRBJ2-4; a possible D gene is TRBD1 (5 bases). Trimming removed 4 bases at V and 8 bases at J, with 12 bases between. CDR3 length: 13 residues. Germline CDR1 reads LGHNA; CDR2 reads YNFKEQ. The CDR3 nucleotides are TGTGCCAGCAGCCTCTCCTGGGGCGACATTCAGTACTTC. Translating gives CASSLSWGDIQYF.

This clone was picked up one time. V is TRBV11-2 and J is TRBJ2-7; 8 bases agree with TRBD1. The CDR3 is made up of 17 amino acids. V lost 5 bases, J lost 0 bases, and 12 bases stayed unmatched. CDR1 SGHAT and CDR2 FQNNGV come from the germline V gene. CDR3 sequence (DNA): TGTGCCAGCAGCCAAAACCCAGGACAGGGTCGCTCCTACGAGCAGTACTTC. This codes for CASSQNPGQGRSYEQYF.

The chain employs TRBV9 and TRBJ2-7; TRBD1 agrees at 8 bases. CDR3 length: 15 amino acids. Trimming at V came to 4 bases and at J to 2 bases, leaving 8 bases not matched to a gene. Germline V gives CDR1 SGDLS, CDR2 YYNGEE. This CDR3 is CASSTEPGQAYEQYF. CDR3 DNA: TGTGCCAGCAGCACAGAACCGGGACAGGCCTACGAGCAGTACTTC. The full variable domain, with the rest looked up from reference TRBV9 and TRBJ2-7, is DSGVTQTPKHLITATGQRVTLRCSPRSGDLSVYWYQQSLDQGLQFLIQYYNGEERAKGNILERFSAQQFPDLHSELNLSSLELGDSALYFCASSTEPGQAYEQYFGPGTRLTVT.

The chain has TRBV28 and TRBJ1-1; D might be TRBD1 (6 bases). V was trimmed by 6 bases and J by 1 base, leaving 21 bases between them. Germline-derived CDR1 and CDR2 are MDHEN and SYDVKM. This CDR3 has 17 residues. CDR3 DNA sequence: TGTGCCAGCAGGACAGGAGGGGGGGTAGGTACGAACACTGAAGCTTTCTTT. It codes for CASRTGGGVGTNTEAFF. Full variable domain (missing parts from reference TRBV28 and TRBJ1-1): DVKVTQSSRYLVKRTGEKVFLECVQDMDHENMFWYRQDPGLGLRLIYFSYDVKMKEKGDIPEGYSVSREKKERFSLILESASTNQTSMYLCASRTGGGVGTNTEAFFGQGTRLTVV.

This chain connects TRBV28 to TRBJ2-1; TRBD1 matches at 7 bases. With V trimmed by 5 bases and J by 0 bases, 4 bases remained unmatched. Germline CDR1 and CDR2: MDHEN and SYDVKM. There are 15 residues in the CDR3. The CDR3 nucleotides are TGTGCCAGCAGTCACAGGGGAAGCTCCTACAATGAGCAGTTCTTC. Translation: CASSHRGSSYNEQFF. Filled out from reference TRBV28 and TRBJ2-1, the complete variable domain reads DVKVTQSSRYLVKRTGEKVFLECVQDMDHENMFWYRQDPGLGLRLIYFSYDVKMKEKGDIPEGYSVSREKKERFSLILESASTNQTSMYLCASSHRGSSYNEQFFGPGTRLTVL.

The chain couples TRBV28 to TRBJ1-1; D ambiguous. This CDR3 has 15 amino acids. The V end lost 1 base, the J end lost 2 bases, and 11 bases lay between the germline ends. Germline loops: CDR1 MDHEN, CDR2 SYDVKM. For the CDR3, the DNA is TGTGCCAGCAGTTTATTTGTGGCAGTTAACACTGAAGCTTTCTTT. Translation: CASSLFVAVNTEAFF.

A single count supports this clone. The chain carries TRBV5-5 and TRBJ1-2; D not resolved. Deletions cut 2 bases from V and 3 bases from J, with 11 bases between. Looked up from germline, CDR1 is SGHKS and CDR2 is YYEKEE (reference sequence). CDR3 length: 14 amino acids. Here the CDR3 DNA reads TGTGCCAGCAGCTTTTCGGCCGGATACTATGGCTACACCTTC. It translates to CASSFSAGYYGYTF.

The J gene is TRBJ2-5, the V gene TRBV29-1, with TRBD1 matching over 8 bases. Gene TRBJ2-7 matches the end of the DNA better, so the J call may be wrong. Germline CDR1 reads SQVTM; CDR2 reads ANQGSEA. The CDR3 spans 14 residues. CDR3 nucleotide sequence: TGCAGCGTTGCCCAGGACAGGGACTCCTACGAGCAGTACTTC. The encoded protein is CSVAQDRDSYEQYF.

The CDR3 sequence is CSVGGGLVNTEAFF. DNA for the CDR3: TGCAGCGTTGGGGGCGGACTGGTGAACACTGAAGCTTTCTTT. V is TRBV29-1 and J is TRBJ1-1; D is perhaps TRBD1 (5 bases). Germline V gene data show CDR1 as SQVTM and CDR2 as ANQGSEA. The CDR3 consists of 14 residues. The V and J ends lost 4 bases and 0 bases respectively, with 12 bases between them.

V usage is TRBV18 and J usage is TRBJ2-5; a possible D gene is TRBD1 (5 bases). Trimming took off 6 bases at V and 2 bases at J, with 16 bases between the two ends. The CDR3 contains 15 residues. The germline CDR1 and CDR2 sequences are KGHSH and LQKENI. The CDR3 region has the DNA TGTGCCAGCTCGCTAAGATTACAGGATCAAGAGACCCAGTACTTC. The encoded protein is CASSLRLQDQETQYF. Based on the CDR3 plus reference TRBV18 and TRBJ2-5, the full variable domain is NAGVMQNPRHLVRRRGQEARLRCSPMKGHSHVYWYRQLPEEGLKFMVYLQKENIIDESGMPKERFSAEFPKEGPSILRIQQVVRGDSAAYFCASSLRLQDQETQYFGPGTRLLVL.

V gene TRBV7-9 combines with J gene TRBJ2-1, with 8 bases fitting TRBD2. The CDR3 runs to 15 residues. Germline loops: CDR1 SEHNR, CDR2 FQNEAQ (reference sequence). V trimming: 4 bases; J trimming: 7 bases; junction bases outside the gene matches: 9. CDR3 in DNA: TGTGCCAGCAGCTATACGGGAGGGCTCATTAATGAGCAGTTCTTC. It yields the protein CASSYTGGLINEQFF.